These T cell receptor beta chains were read from a single sample in a study of long-term antiretroviral therapy in people with HIV. Some clones are missing from TCRdb's copy, which holds only in-frame ones; the method was immunoSEQ multiplex PCR. This sample carries over 9,000 clones, approximately 80% of them seen once, and the ten largest clones take more than 11%. The sample consisted of unsorted PBMCs, taken 0.4 years before starting antiretroviral therapy. Receptors were obtained from a man between 25 and 39 years old with HIV. Both conserved end residues are part of each CDR3. A D gene is named only where the DNA matches it firmly. Expanded clones are given a class, and other clones once, few, many or no size at all.

TRBD2,TRBJ2-1,once,TRBV6-5,CASSYSNVLAGDEQFF,TGTGCCAGCAGTTACTCGAATGTCCTAGCGGGGGATGAGCAGTTCTTC
.,TRBJ1-2,once,TRBV30,CAWSVERRSGYTF,TGTGCCTGGAGTGTAGAGAGACGTAGCGGCTACACCTTC
TRBD2,TRBJ2-7,.,TRBV6-5,CASRSGGAGYEQYF,TGTGCCAGCCGGAGCGGGGGGGCCGGGTACGAGCAGTACTTC
.,TRBJ2-1,.,TRBV2,CASRRPGSSPYNEQFF,TGTGCCAGCAGGAGGCCCGGTAGTAGCCCCTACAATGAGCAGTTCTTC
.,TRBJ1-6,.,TRBV7-8,CASSLEEKGNSPLHF,TGTGCCAGCAGCTTAGAGGAGAAGGGTAATTCACCCCTCCACTTT
TRBD1,TRBJ2-7,few,TRBV5-1,CASSSTLGTGGYEQYF,TGCGCCAGCAGCTCCACGCTTGGGACAGGGGGGTACGAGCAGTACTTC
.,TRBJ1-1,.,TRBV18,CASSPKENTEAFF,TGTGCCAGCTCACCTAAGGAGAACACTGAAGCTTTCTTT
.,TRBJ1-1,.,TRBV5-1,CASSSYRATEAFF,TGCGCCAGCAGCTCCTACAGGGCCACTGAAGCTTTCTTT
TRBD1,TRBJ2-7,.,TRBV9,CASSVGGQGGLYEQYF,TGTGCCAGCAGCGTAGGAGGACAGGGGGGCCTCTACGAGCAGTACTTC